Listed below are T cell receptor beta chains from one sample, sequenced in a study of sequential checkpoint blockade in melanoma. Using immunoSEQ multiplex PCR, the repertoire was profiled, and TCRdb retains in-frame clones only, with some absent. This table holds about 3,300 clones, under 25% found once. The specimen was tumor tissue (inferred from file names), collected from a patient given nivolumab and ipilimumab in sequence. Receptors were obtained from a human donor with melanoma. Each CDR3 is given with its conserved first and last residue. Fields, in order: clone size, J gene, D gene, V gene, CDR3 DNA, CDR3 protein. D genes are given only for firm matches. Clone size is shown for a subset of rows, as once, few, many or a class of expanded clone.

>many|TRBJ1-4|TRBD1|TRBV6-8
TGTGCCAGCAGTACCGGGACAGGATGGGAAGAAAAACTGTTTTTT
CASSTGTGWEEKLFF
>NA|TRBJ1-1|NA|TRBV5-1
TGCGCCAGCAGCTTTCGGACAGAGAACACTGAAGCTTTCTTT
CASSFRTENTEAFF
>NA|TRBJ2-5|NA|TRBV12-5
TGTGCTAGTGGTGCCGACTGGCAGACCCAGTACTTC
CASGADWQTQYF
>few|TRBJ1-1|NA|TRBV28
TGTGCCACCCTAAGGGGAAACACTGAAGCTTTCTTT
CATLRGNTEAFF
>medium-sized|TRBJ1-2|NA|TRBV11-3
TGTGCCAGCAGTCATCTACAGGCGACCTACTTTTGGAAGTATGGCTACACCTTC
CASSHLQATYFWKYGYTF
>NA|TRBJ2-5|TRBD1|TRBV10-2
TGCGCCAGCAGCGTGGACAGGGCGTACCAAGAGACCCAGTACTTC
CASSVDRAYQETQYF
>medium-sized|TRBJ1-2|TRBD1|TRBV6-8
TGTGCCAGCAGTAAACAGGGGGCGACCTATGGCTACACCTTC
CASSKQGATYGYTF
>few|TRBJ2-3|NA|TRBV11-3
TGTGCCAGCAGCATCCATCGGGGGCAGGGAGGAACAGATACGCAGTATTTT
CASSIHRGQGGTDTQYF
>NA|TRBJ2-3|NA|TRBV19
TGTGCCAGTAGTCCGATTGGGCGGGGTGTCCCAGATACGCAGTATTTT
CASSPIGRGVPDTQYF
>NA|TRBJ1-4|NA|TRBV5-1
TGCGCCAGCAGCTTGGAAGGGCCCCGGCCGGAAAAACTGTTTTTT
CASSLEGPRPEKLFF
>many|TRBJ1-6|NA|TRBV11-3
TGTGCCAGCAGTCCTGGGACCCTCGATTGGAATTCACCCCTCCACTTT
CASSPGTLDWNSPLHF
>hyperexpanded|TRBJ1-3|NA|TRBV18
TGTGCCAGCTCACCAGTCTCTGGAAACACCATATATTTT
CASSPVSGNTIYF
>NA|TRBJ1-2|NA|TRBV19
TGTGCCAGTAAAGTTGCGGAGGTGGGTGGCTACACCTTC
CASKVAEVGGYTF
>once|TRBJ2-7|NA|TRBV5-1
TGCGCCAGCAGCTTGGCCTTGCAGGGATACGAGCAGTACTTC
CASSLALQGYEQYF
>medium-sized|TRBJ2-7|NA|TRBV6-8
TGTGCCAGCAGCGCACAGGGAGTGTTTGGCGAGCAGTACTTC
CASSAQGVFGEQYF
>NA|TRBJ2-7|NA|TRBV5-1
TGCGCCAGCAGCAGGGACTCTCTTAGCTCCTACGAGCAGTACTTC
CASSRDSLSSYEQYF
>NA|TRBJ1-2|TRBD1|TRBV18
TGTGCCAGCTCACCTGCCTCTACGGGACAGGGAAACTATGGCTACACCTTC
CASSPASTGQGNYGYTF
>many|TRBJ2-7|NA|TRBV11-3
TGTGCCAGCAGCTTAGAAGCTGGACAGTCCTACGAGCAGTACTTC
CASSLEAGQSYEQYF
>few|TRBJ1-2|TRBD1|TRBV6-8
TGTGCCAGCAGTTACTCCGGGACAGGGGCAGATGGCTACACCTTC
CASSYSGTGADGYTF
>NA|TRBJ2-5|NA|TRBV19
TGTGCCAGTAGTATTAGCGGAGTTCAAGAGACCCAGTACTTC
CASSISGVQETQYF
>few|TRBJ1-1|TRBD1|TRBV30
TGTGCCTGGGTCCGACAGGGAGGGACTGAAGCTTTCTTT
CAWVRQGGTEAFF
>NA|TRBJ2-2|TRBD1|TRBV11-3
TGTGCCAGCAGCCTACGACAGGGGGGTACCGGGGAGCTGTTTTTT
CASSLRQGGTGELFF
>medium-sized|TRBJ1-1|NA|TRBV11-3
TGTGCCAGCAGCGCCGGGCAGTCGAACACTGAAGCTTTCTTT
CASSAGQSNTEAFF
>large|TRBJ2-1|TRBD2|TRBV6-8
TGTGCCAGCAGTTATTCGACTAGCGGGGGGTACTTTAACAATGAGCAGTTCTTC
CASSYSTSGGYFNNEQFF
>NA|TRBJ2-2|NA|TRBV10-2
TGCGCCAGCAGTGAACGGGGGGCGTCCGGGGAGCTGTTTTTT
CASSERGASGELFF
>NA|TRBJ1-1|NA|TRBV6-8
TGTGCCAGCCAAGATAGAGGTAGTGGAAACACTGAAGCTTTCTTT
CASQDRGSGNTEAFF
>few|TRBJ1-2|NA|TRBV9
TGTGCCAGCAGCCCCCGACCTAACAGGAGTGGCTACACCTTC
CASSPRPNRSGYTF
>many|TRBJ1-6|NA|TRBV11-3
TGTGCCAGCAGTTCTAGACCGGGCCGAGTGCTGGACTATAATTCACCCCTCCACTTT
CASSSRPGRVLDYNSPLHF
>few|TRBJ2-5|NA|TRBV9
TGTGCCAGCAGCGTCACAGGTCAAGAGACCCAGTACTTC
CASSVTGQETQYF
>NA|TRBJ1-2|NA|TRBV6-8
TGTGCCAGCAGTTACTCGAGGAGGGGTGGCTACACCTTC
CASSYSRRGGYTF
>many|TRBJ2-3|NA|TRBV11-3
TGTGCCAGCAGCCCCGGGGGTAGCACAGATACGCAGTATTTT
CASSPGGSTDTQYF
>NA|TRBJ2-3|NA|TRBV30
TGTGCCTGGAGTCGATCGCGGGGTGTTGTAGATACGCAGTATTTT
CAWSRSRGVVDTQYF
>few|TRBJ2-2|NA|TRBV6-8
TGTGCCAGCAGTTACTCTGAGGGGTCCGGGGAGCTGTTTTTT
CASSYSEGSGELFF
>NA|TRBJ2-1|TRBD1|TRBV6-8
TGTGCCAGCAAAGGACAGGGTGGGTACAATGAGCAGTTCTTC
CASKGQGGYNEQFF
>NA|TRBJ2-3|NA|TRBV29-1
TGCAGCGTTGAAGGGTTGTGGACAGATACGCAGTATTTT
CSVEGLWTDTQYF
>NA|TRBJ2-6|NA|TRBV6-8
TGTGCCAGCAGCGACCTCTACGGGGATGGGGCCAACGTCCTGACTTTC
CASSDLYGDGANVLTF
>NA|TRBJ2-3|NA|TRBV12-5
TGTGCTAGTGGTTTGGAGACGGGTGCTAGCACAGATACGCAGTATTTT
CASGLETGASTDTQYF
>few|TRBJ1-1|NA|TRBV6-8
TGTGCCAGCAGTTATACGAACACTGAAGCTTTCTTT
CASSYTNTEAFF
>NA|TRBJ1-1|TRBD1|TRBV6-8
TGTGCCAGCAGTTACGCGGGAACAGGGGGCATTAACACTGAAGCTTTCTTT
CASSYAGTGGINTEAFF
>large|TRBJ2-3|NA|TRBV11-3
TGTGCCAGCAGCTTCCGAGCTAGAAGGGCAGATACGCAGTATTTT
CASSFRARRADTQYF
>many|TRBJ2-4|NA|TRBV23-1
TGCGCCAGCAGCTTGTGGTGGCGAGGGGTGGCCAAAAACATTCAGTACTTC
CASSLWWRGVAKNIQYF
>NA|TRBJ1-6|NA|TRBV5-1
TGCGCCAGCAGCTTGGCATGGCTGGGATCACCCCTCCACTTT
CASSLAWLGSPLHF
>medium-sized|TRBJ2-2|NA|TRBV11-3
TGTGCCAGCAGCTTGGATCGGGGGGCCACCGGGGAGCTGTTTTTT
CASSLDRGATGELFF
>NA|TRBJ1-1|TRBD1|TRBV6-8
TGTGCCAGCAGTCCCCAGACAGGGGGAAACACTGAAGCTTTCTTT
CASSPQTGGNTEAFF
>NA|TRBJ1-2|NA|TRBV19
TGTGCCAGTAGTATGTGGACATCGTCTAACTATGGCTACACCTTC
CASSMWTSSNYGYTF
>few|TRBJ2-3|NA|TRBV11-3
TGTGCCAGCAGCTTAGACGCAGGGACAGATACGCAGTATTTT
CASSLDAGTDTQYF
>few|TRBJ1-3|NA|TRBV9
TGTGCCAGCGGTAGACAGGCGACAGGAAACACCATATATTTT
CASGRQATGNTIYF
>NA|TRBJ1-6|NA|TRBV5-1
TGCGCCAGCAGCCCCTGGGGGACGAGCTCCTATAATTCACCCCTCCACTTT
CASSPWGTSSYNSPLHF
>few|TRBJ2-2|NA|TRBV6-8
TGTGCCAGCAGCCCAGGGGACCCTAGTCGGGGGGAGCTGTTTTTT
CASSPGDPSRGELFF